One and the same sample provided the 30 T cell receptor beta chains below, sequenced in a study of T cell changes during pregnancy in multiple sclerosis. Data came from immunoSEQ multiplex PCR; TCRdb stores just in-frame clones and leaves some out. The sample has around 69,000 clones; around nine tenths are singletons. The source was CD8+ T cells from peripheral blood mononuclear cells, collected before pregnancy. The receptors here all came from a female donor with multiple sclerosis, enrolled in a pregnancy study.

This chain links TRBV15 with TRBJ1-3; weak D call: TRBD1 (5 bases). This CDR3 comprises 16 residues. V shed 0 bases and J shed 2 bases, with 11 bases lying between them. Germline lookup yields CDR1 LNHNV and CDR2 YYDKDF (reference sequence). In DNA, the CDR3 is TGTGCCACCAGCAGAGATTTGGAAGGGGCTGGAAACACCATATATTTT. Amino acid sequence: CATSRDLEGAGNTIYF.

The rearrangement uses TRBV7-9 and TRBJ1-3; D might be TRBD1 (6 bases). Germline lookup yields CDR1 SEHNR and CDR2 FQNEAQ (reference sequence). The CDR3 totals 15 residues. Trimming pared 2 bases from V and 0 bases from J, leaving 8 bases between. DNA of the CDR3: TGTGCCAGCAGCTTACCGACAGGCTCTGGAAACACCATATATTTT. Translated: CASSLPTGSGNTIYF.

The chain employs TRBV7-8 and TRBJ1-1; D not resolved. Germline loops: CDR1 SGHVS, CDR2 FQNEAQ. The CDR3 loop spans 14 amino acids. The V gene lost 2 bases and the J gene lost 1 base, with 8 bases spanning the gap. The CDR3 sequence: CASSLTEGNTEAFF. The CDR3 DNA reads as TGTGCCAGCAGCTTAACAGAGGGGAACACTGAAGCTTTCTTT.

The CDR3 loop reads CASTGGPNTEAFF. Written as DNA, the CDR3 is TGTGCCAGCACAGGGGGGCCGAACACTGAAGCTTTCTTT. The V call is TRBV2, the J call TRBJ1-1; the match to TRBD1 covers 7 bases. Germline loops: CDR1 SNHLY, CDR2 FYNNEI. The CDR3 spans 13 residues. Trimming at V came to 7 bases and at J to 1 base, leaving 3 bases not matched to a gene.

The genes are TRBV6-5 and TRBJ2-7; 9 nucleotides line up with TRBD2. The CDR3 is made up of 15 amino acids. The germline V gene has CDR1 MNHEY and CDR2 SVGAGI. Germline trimming cut 4 bases from V and 2 bases from J; bases unmatched to any gene: 6. CDR3 DNA: TGTGCCAGCAGTTCCGTAAGCGGGGGGACCTACGAGCAGTACTTC. It is translated as CASSSVSGGTYEQYF.

V and J are TRBV5-1 and TRBJ2-5; D not certain. Germline V gene lookup returns CDR1 SGHRS and CDR2 YFSETQ. The CDR3 extends over 16 amino acids. V shed 4 bases and J shed 1 base, with 17 bases lying between them. Here the CDR3 DNA reads TGCGCCAGCAGCCCGGAGCCACCACAAGCCCAAGAGACCCAGTACTTC. Translation gives CASSPEPPQAQETQYF.

This chain uses TRBV9 with TRBJ1-5; D unresolved. CDR1 and CDR2 from the germline V gene are SGDLS and YYNGEE. CDR3 length equals 14 residues. Trimming cost V 0 bases and J 6 bases, with 10 bases left between them. CDR3 loop: CASSVGEGSQPQHF. The CDR3 region has the DNA TGTGCCAGCAGCGTAGGGGAGGGTAGTCAGCCCCAGCATTTT.

This sequence joins TRBV5-4 and TRBJ2-5, with a tentative D call TRBD2 (6 bases). Germline-derived CDR1 and CDR2 are SGHNT and YYREEE (reference sequence). The V end was cut by 0 bases, the J end by 5 bases, with 11 bases between. The CDR3 totals 14 residues. The chain's CDR3 is CASSLVGEDETQYF. CDR3 DNA: TGTGCCAGCAGCTTGGTGGGGGAGGACGAGACCCAGTACTTC.

This clone came up once. In DNA form, the CDR3 reads TGTGCCAGCAGCGTAGGCGACAGCTCTAACTATGGCTACACCTTC. Translated, it gives CASSVGDSSNYGYTF. The chain is built from TRBV9 and TRBJ1-2; maybe TRBD1 (5 bases). The CDR3 has 15 amino acids. The V and J ends lost 0 bases and 0 bases respectively, with 9 bases between them. Germline-derived CDR1 and CDR2 are SGDLS and YYNGEE.

The V and J genes are TRBV19 and TRBJ1-1; possibly TRBD1 for D (6 bases). This CDR3 has 13 amino acids. The V gene's germline CDR1 is LNHDA and CDR2 SQIVND (reference sequence). Trimming shortened V by 7 bases and J by 0 bases, and 9 bases separated the two germline ends. The CDR3 is CASIGDMNTEAFF. The CDR3 nucleotides are TGTGCCAGTATTGGGGACATGAACACTGAAGCTTTCTTT.

This chain uses TRBV19 with TRBJ2-7; no clear D. The V end was cut by 3 bases, the J end by 5 bases, with 5 bases between. Germline CDR1 LNHDA, CDR2 SQIVND (reference sequence). The CDR3 totals 11 residues. The CDR3 region has the DNA TGTGCCAGTAGTATTGGGCACGAGCAGTACTTC. Translation gives CASSIGHEQYF.

The chain joins TRBV13 to TRBJ1-2, with 7 positions matching TRBD1. CDR3 length: 14 residues. Germline V gives CDR1 PRHDT, CDR2 FYEKMQ (reference sequence). Trimming cost V 5 bases and J 2 bases; bases outside gene matches: 5. For the CDR3, the DNA is TGTGCCAGCAGCCAGGGGGAACCAAACTATGGCTACACCTTC. Translating it yields CASSQGEPNYGYTF.

This clone was seen a single time. V and J are TRBV18 and TRBJ1-2; 10 bases agree with TRBD1. The CDR3 contains 18 residues. Per the germline V gene, CDR1 is KGHSH and CDR2 is LQKENI. V trimming: 2 bases; J trimming: 0 bases; junction bases outside the gene matches: 9. The CDR3 spells CASSPRSTGGDPNYGYTF. The CDR3, as DNA: TGTGCCAGCTCACCAAGGTCGACAGGGGGCGACCCTAACTATGGCTACACCTTC.

The chain combines TRBV2 with TRBJ1-1; TRBD1 matches at 8 bases. The junction had 18 bases not matched to a gene; V was cut back by 10 bases and J by 5 bases. CDR1 and CDR2 from the germline V gene are SNHLY and FYNNEI. The CDR3 loop spans 16 amino acids. Here the CDR3 reads CAKPLGGQGSSTEAFF. The CDR3 coding sequence is TGTGCCAAACCTTTGGGCGGACAGGGTTCGAGTACTGAAGCTTTCTTT.

This chain joins TRBV5-1 and TRBJ2-1; the D gene is possibly TRBD2 (6 bases). This CDR3 region has 14 residues. V lost 0 bases and J 5 bases, leaving 9 bases between the germline ends. Germline CDR1 and CDR2: SGHRS and YFSETQ. CDR3 region: CASSLAGVNNEQFF. The CDR3 DNA reads TGCGCCAGCAGCTTGGCGGGGGTAAACAATGAGCAGTTCTTC. Supplemented by reference TRBV5-1 and TRBJ2-1, the full variable domain reads KAGVTQTPRYLIKTRGQQVTLSCSPISGHRSVSWYQQTPGQGLQFLFEYFSETQRNKGNFPGRFSGRQFSNSRSEMNVSTLELGDSALYLCASSLAGVNNEQFFGPGTRLTVL.

The chain links TRBV5-6 to TRBJ2-7; TRBD1 is a possible D gene (5 bases). The CDR3 contains 16 residues. Between the trimmed V and J ends, which lost 2 bases and 2 bases, there was a span of 17 bases. The V gene's germline CDR1 is SGHDT and CDR2 YYEEEE. This CDR3 reads CASSLMGQLGAYEQYF. The DNA for the CDR3 is TGTGCCAGCAGCTTAATGGGGCAGCTCGGCGCCTACGAGCAGTACTTC.

The chain has TRBV14 and TRBJ1-2, with D perhaps TRBD1 (6 bases). Looked up from germline, CDR1 is SGHDN and CDR2 is FVKESK. V lost 0 bases and J 4 bases, leaving 9 bases between the germline ends. The CDR3 has 14 residues. CDR3 in DNA: TGTGCCAGCAGCCAAGACAGGGGAGTCTATGGCTACACCTTC. Translated, it gives CASSQDRGVYGYTF.

This sequence joins TRBV27 and TRBJ1-2; 9 nucleotides match TRBD1. The CDR3 is made up of 14 amino acids. With V trimmed by 3 bases and J by 8 bases, 7 bases remained unmatched. Germline V CDR1 and CDR2: MNHEY, SMNVEV (reference sequence). This chain's CDR3 is CASSLGQGLRGYTF. In nucleotides, the CDR3 is TGTGCCAGCAGTTTGGGACAGGGTTTGAGGGGCTACACCTTC.

This chain joins TRBV7-9 and TRBJ2-3, with D uncertain. The V gene lost 3 bases and the J gene lost 0 bases, with 13 bases spanning the gap. This CDR3 is built from 16 residues. Germline V lookup: CDR1 SEHNR, CDR2 FQNEAQ (reference sequence). This chain's CDR3 is CASSFNPRTSTDTQYF. CDR3 nucleotides: TGTGCCAGCAGCTTTAATCCGAGAACTAGCACAGATACGCAGTATTTT.

The CDR3, as DNA: TGTGCCAGCAGCGGGGGCAGGGATCCGGAGACCCAGTACTTC. Its protein is CASSGGRDPETQYF. This chain connects TRBV9 to TRBJ2-5, with a weak D call TRBD1 (5 bases). CDR3 length: 14 amino acids. The V gene's germline CDR1 is SGDLS and CDR2 YYNGEE. V lost 3 bases, J lost 5 bases, and 14 bases lay in between.

The gene calls are TRBV7-2 and TRBJ2-3; the match to TRBD2 covers 13 bases. J was trimmed by 7 bases and V by 7 bases; bases with no gene match: 5. The CDR3 has 14 amino acids. CDR1 is SGHTA, CDR2 FQGNSA, per germline. The CDR3 coding sequence is TGTGCCAGCACCCAGGGACTAGCGGGGAATACGCAGTATTTT. It codes for CASTQGLAGNTQYF.

In nucleotides, the CDR3 is TGTGCCAGCAGTGAACGGGACAGAGCCTACGAGCAGTACTTC. As protein: CASSERDRAYEQYF. The chain couples TRBV6-1 to TRBJ2-7; 7 bases line up with TRBD1. The germline CDR1 and CDR2 sequences are MNHNS and SASEGT. This CDR3 spans 14 amino acids. V lost 2 bases, J lost 2 bases, and 3 bases stayed unmatched.

The genes are TRBV5-1 and TRBJ1-3; no definite D call. Trimming stripped 4 bases from V and 4 bases from J, with 6 bases between. Germline values: CDR1 SGHRS, CDR2 YFSETQ. CDR3 length equals 12 residues. The DNA for the CDR3 is TGCGCCAGCAGCGAGGCGGGAAACACCATATATTTT. This gives the protein CASSEAGNTIYF.

This sequence joins TRBV27 and TRBJ1-1; D gene unclear. Germline V lookup: CDR1 MNHEY, CDR2 SMNVEV (reference sequence). V was trimmed by 2 bases and J by 1 base, leaving 5 bases between them. The CDR3 sequence is 13 residues long. The CDR3 here is CASSLGPNTEAFF. The CDR3 nucleotides read TGTGCCAGCAGTTTAGGGCCGAACACTGAAGCTTTCTTT.

This clone is a singleton in its sample. The J gene is TRBJ2-1, the V gene TRBV2; TRBD1 is a possible D gene (6 bases). CDR1 is SNHLY and CDR2 is FYNNEI in the germline V gene. Deletions cut 6 bases from V and 4 bases from J, with 22 bases between. This CDR3 is 17 amino acids long. The CDR3: CASRPWDGQYLYNEQFF. In DNA form, the CDR3 reads TGTGCCAGCAGACCTTGGGACGGACAGTACCTATACAATGAGCAGTTCTTC.

The rearrangement links TRBV5-5 to TRBJ2-1, with 9 bases that match TRBD1. CDR3 length equals 13 residues. V dropped 2 bases and J dropped 9; count of bases not matched to a gene: 3. Looked up from germline, CDR1 is SGHKS and CDR2 is YYEKEE (reference sequence). CDR3 sequence: CASSLQGAVEQFF. The DNA of the CDR3 is TGTGCCAGCAGCTTACAGGGGGCGGTTGAGCAGTTCTTC.

CDR3 DNA sequence: TGTGCCAGCACCCAAGCGGGATGGGGGAATCAGCCCCAGCATTTT. This sequence encodes CASTQAGWGNQPQHF. The genes are TRBV6-1 and TRBJ1-5; tentative D call: TRBD1 (5 bases). The CDR3 has 15 residues. V gave up 7 bases and J gave up 4 bases, with 17 bases separating them. Germline V gives CDR1 MNHNS, CDR2 SASEGT.

The chain joins TRBV7-6 to TRBJ1-2; D is possibly TRBD1 (6 bases). V was cut by 5 bases and J by 2 bases, with 6 bases left in between. Germline lookup yields CDR1 SGHVS and CDR2 FNYEAQ. The CDR3 has 12 amino acids. CDR3 loop: CASSTGNYGYTF. In nucleotides, the CDR3 is TGTGCCAGCAGCACAGGGAACTATGGCTACACCTTC.

This clone came up once. V usage is TRBV5-4 and J usage is TRBJ2-3; TRBD2 agrees at 8 bases. After removal of 1 base from V and 2 bases from J, the junction contained 6 bases not matched to a gene. The CDR3 extends over 16 amino acids. Germline V lookup: CDR1 SGHNT, CDR2 YYREEE (reference sequence). Written as DNA, the CDR3 is TGTGCCAGCAGCTTGCCGGGGGGGGACCACACAGATACGCAGTATTTT. It is translated as CASSLPGGDHTDTQYF.

The V gene is TRBV30, the J gene TRBJ2-5, with TRBD2 matching over 12 bases. The germline V gene has CDR1 GTSNPN and CDR2 SVGIG (reference sequence). The junction had 8 bases not matched to a gene; V was cut back by 1 base and J by 5 bases. The length of the CDR3 is 16 residues. The CDR3 reads CAWSEPSGGARETQYF. The CDR3, as DNA: TGTGCCTGGAGTGAGCCTAGCGGGGGGGCCCGGGAGACCCAGTACTTC.